This is a list of T cell receptor beta chains from one sample in a study of T cells after yellow fever vaccination. MiXCR was run by TCRdb on the 5' RACE reads, yielding one entry per CDR3 protein. The sample lists 320,000 or so distinct CDR3 sequences; less than 9.5% were seen once. Sequencing was performed on PBMCs, taken roughly 47 days after the first yellow fever vaccination. Source of these receptors: a man younger than 35 who received the YFV17D yellow fever vaccine. CDR3s include the opening cysteine and the closing phenylalanine or tryptophan. D genes are given only for firm matches. Rows may omit the clone size; those that give it use once, few, many or a size class.

d_gene: NA
v_gene: TRBV9
abundance: few
j_gene: TRBJ1-6
len: 14
CDR3aa: CASSVGSGDSPLHF
CDR3nt: TGTGCCAGCAGCGTAGGCTCGGGGGACTCACCCCTCCACTTT

d_gene: TRBD2
v_gene: TRBV20-1
abundance: few
j_gene: TRBJ2-1
len: 14
CDR3aa: CSARGERGYNEQFF
CDR3nt: TGCAGTGCTAGAGGGGAGCGGGGGTACAATGAGCAGTTCTTC

d_gene: TRBD2
v_gene: TRBV20-1
abundance: NA
j_gene: TRBJ2-1
len: 14
CDR3aa: CSARVPGLPNEQFF
CDR3nt: TGCAGTGCTAGAGTCCCGGGACTACCCAATGAGCAGTTCTTC

d_gene: NA
v_gene: TRBV4-1
abundance: few
j_gene: TRBJ2-5
len: 15
CDR3aa: CASSQDARGGETQYF
CDR3nt: TGCGCCAGCAGCCAAGACGCAAGGGGGGGTGAGACCCAGTACTTC

d_gene: TRBD2
v_gene: TRBV9
abundance: NA
j_gene: TRBJ2-3
len: 16
CDR3aa: CASSVGIAGGGDTQYF
CDR3nt: TGTGCCAGCAGCGTAGGGATAGCGGGGGGCGGAGATACGCAGTATTTT

d_gene: NA
v_gene: TRBV28
abundance: NA
j_gene: TRBJ1-5
len: 13
CDR3aa: CASRTYIDQPQHF
CDR3nt: TGTGCCAGCAGGACGTACATAGATCAGCCCCAGCATTTT

d_gene: NA
v_gene: TRBV5-1
abundance: many
j_gene: TRBJ1-1
len: 14
CDR3aa: CASSLAPGTTEAFF
CDR3nt: TGCGCCAGCAGCTTGGCCCCAGGGACCACTGAAGCTTTCTTT

d_gene: NA
v_gene: TRBV7-2
abundance: few
j_gene: TRBJ2-2
len: 16
CDR3aa: CASSLLRTANTGELFF
CDR3nt: TGTGCCAGCAGCTTGTTACGAACAGCAAACACCGGGGAGCTGTTTTTT

d_gene: NA
v_gene: TRBV5-1
abundance: few
j_gene: TRBJ2-1
len: 14
CDR3aa: CASSGMSSYNEQFF
CDR3nt: TGCGCCAGCTCGGGGATGAGCTCCTACAATGAGCAGTTCTTC

d_gene: TRBD1
v_gene: TRBV7-2
abundance: few
j_gene: TRBJ2-3
len: 13
CDR3aa: CASSSIGQGGQYF
CDR3nt: TGTGCCAGCAGCTCCATTGGACAGGGGGGTCAGTATTTT

d_gene: NA
v_gene: TRBV28
abundance: NA
j_gene: TRBJ2-2
len: 14
CDR3aa: CASYRTANTGELFF
CDR3nt: TGTGCCAGTTACCGGACAGCGAACACCGGGGAGCTGTTTTTT

d_gene: TRBD1
v_gene: TRBV19
abundance: many
j_gene: TRBJ1-5
len: 15
CDR3aa: CASSMGTGGAEPQHF
CDR3nt: TGTGCCAGTAGTATGGGGACAGGGGGCGCGGAGCCCCAGCATTTT

d_gene: TRBD2
v_gene: TRBV7-2
abundance: NA
j_gene: TRBJ2-3
len: 16
CDR3aa: CASNSQLGGATDTQYF
CDR3nt: TGTGCCAGCAACTCCCAACTCGGGGGGGCCACAGATACGCAGTATTTT

d_gene: NA
v_gene: TRBV5-6
abundance: few
j_gene: TRBJ1-2
len: 13
CDR3aa: CASSFGQNHGYTF
CDR3nt: TGTGCCAGCAGCTTCGGTCAGAACCATGGCTACACCTTC

d_gene: NA
v_gene: TRBV7-3
abundance: NA
j_gene: TRBJ2-1
len: 14
CDR3aa: CASSPMAGDNEQFF
CDR3nt: TGTGCCAGCAGCCCCATGGCAGGGGACAACGAGCAGTTCTTC

d_gene: TRBD1
v_gene: TRBV4-1
abundance: NA
j_gene: TRBJ1-2
len: 16
CDR3aa: CASSQDHRGRGYGYTF
CDR3nt: TGCGCCAGCAGCCAAGACCACAGGGGGCGCGGCTATGGCTACACCTTC

d_gene: TRBD1
v_gene: TRBV20-1
abundance: NA
j_gene: TRBJ2-7
len: 13
CDR3aa: CSAGDRGPYEQYF
CDR3nt: TGCAGTGCTGGGGACAGGGGTCCCTACGAGCAGTACTTC

d_gene: TRBD1
v_gene: TRBV5-4
abundance: few
j_gene: TRBJ1-2
len: 15
CDR3aa: CASSAGQGRTYGYTF
CDR3nt: TGTGCCAGCAGCGCAGGACAGGGCCGTACCTATGGCTACACCTTC

d_gene: NA
v_gene: TRBV5-1
abundance: NA
j_gene: TRBJ2-3
len: 15
CDR3aa: CASSLWVSGTDTQYF
CDR3nt: TGCGCCAGCAGCTTGTGGGTTAGCGGCACAGATACGCAGTATTTT

d_gene: NA
v_gene: TRBV20-1
abundance: NA
j_gene: TRBJ2-1
len: 12
CDR3aa: CSAYATTDRRFF
CDR3nt: TGCAGTGCTTACGCCACGACCGACCGTCGGTTCTTC

d_gene: NA
v_gene: TRBV9
abundance: NA
j_gene: TRBJ2-1
len: 15
CDR3aa: CASSDLANFHNEQFF
CDR3nt: TGTGCCAGCAGCGACCTAGCTAACTTCCACAATGAGCAGTTCTTC

d_gene: NA
v_gene: TRBV19
abundance: few
j_gene: TRBJ2-7
len: 14
CDR3aa: CASSIGGKASEQYF
CDR3nt: TGTGCCAGTAGTATTGGAGGGAAGGCGAGCGAGCAGTACTTC

d_gene: NA
v_gene: TRBV10-3
abundance: few
j_gene: TRBJ2-2
len: 12
CDR3aa: CAITQDHGELFF
CDR3nt: TGTGCCATCACCCAGGATCACGGGGAGCTGTTTTTT

d_gene: TRBD2
v_gene: TRBV7-2
abundance: NA
j_gene: TRBJ2-3
len: 16
CDR3aa: CASSLGVAGSADTQYF
CDR3nt: TGTGCCAGCAGTTTAGGGGTAGCGGGGTCTGCAGATACGCAGTATTTT

d_gene: NA
v_gene: TRBV20-1
abundance: few
j_gene: TRBJ1-5
len: 13
CDR3aa: CSASGSLLQPQHF
CDR3nt: TGCAGTGCTAGTGGCTCCCTTTTACAGCCCCAGCATTTT

d_gene: NA
v_gene: TRBV7-6
abundance: NA
j_gene: TRBJ2-2
len: 13
CDR3aa: CAGSLRTLGELFF
CDR3nt: TGTGCCGGCAGCCTTAGGACTCTCGGGGAGCTGTTTTTT

d_gene: TRBD2
v_gene: TRBV9
abundance: few
j_gene: TRBJ2-2
len: 16
CDR3aa: CASSPGLAGDTGELFF
CDR3nt: TGTGCCAGCAGCCCTGGACTAGCGGGGGACACCGGGGAGCTGTTTTTT

d_gene: TRBD1
v_gene: TRBV29-1
abundance: few
j_gene: TRBJ1-6
len: 15
CDR3aa: CSAQSTGDGTILLHF
CDR3nt: TGCAGCGCACAATCGACAGGGGACGGGACGATCCTCCTCCACTTT

d_gene: TRBD2
v_gene: TRBV12-3/TRBV12-4
abundance: NA
j_gene: TRBJ2-3
len: 18
CDR3aa: CASSSPAGGPGVTDTQYF
CDR3nt: TGTGCCAGCAGCAGCCCGGCGGGGGGGCCCGGGGTCACAGATACGCAGTATTTT

d_gene: NA
v_gene: TRBV7-9
abundance: NA
j_gene: TRBJ2-7
len: 12
CDR3aa: CASSLYSYEQYF
CDR3nt: TGTGCCAGCAGCTTATACTCCTACGAGCAGTACTTC

d_gene: TRBD1
v_gene: TRBV4-2
abundance: NA
j_gene: TRBJ1-6
len: 17
CDR3aa: CASSQSPTGEWNSPLHF
CDR3nt: TGTGCCAGCAGCCAATCACCAACAGGGGAATGGAATTCACCCCTCCACTTT

d_gene: NA
v_gene: TRBV7-9
abundance: few
j_gene: TRBJ1-3
len: 14
CDR3aa: CASSRRGSGNTIYF
CDR3nt: TGTGCCAGCAGCCGAAGGGGCTCTGGAAACACCATATATTTT

d_gene: TRBD1
v_gene: TRBV28
abundance: NA
j_gene: TRBJ2-5
len: 15
CDR3aa: CASSHGTALDETQYF
CDR3nt: TGTGCCAGCAGTCATGGGACAGCGCTCGACGAGACCCAGTACTTC

d_gene: NA
v_gene: TRBV20-1
abundance: NA
j_gene: TRBJ2-3
len: 16
CDR3aa: CSARDPGTPRADTQYF
CDR3nt: TGCAGTGCTAGAGACCCAGGGACGCCTCGGGCAGATACGCAGTATTTT